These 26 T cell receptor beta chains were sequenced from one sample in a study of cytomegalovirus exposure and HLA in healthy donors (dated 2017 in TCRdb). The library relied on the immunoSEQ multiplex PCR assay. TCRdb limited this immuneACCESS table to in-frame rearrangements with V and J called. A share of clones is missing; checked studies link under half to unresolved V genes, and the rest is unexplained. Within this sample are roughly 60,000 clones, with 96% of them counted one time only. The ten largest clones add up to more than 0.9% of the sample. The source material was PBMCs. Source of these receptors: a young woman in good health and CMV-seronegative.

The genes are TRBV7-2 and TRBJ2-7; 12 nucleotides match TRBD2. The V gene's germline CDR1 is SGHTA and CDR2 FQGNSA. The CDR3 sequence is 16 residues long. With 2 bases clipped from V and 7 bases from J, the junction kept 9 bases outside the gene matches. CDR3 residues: CASSLTSGRTSGEQYF. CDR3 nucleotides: TGTGCCAGCAGCTTAACTAGCGGGAGGACCTCGGGGGAGCAGTACTTC.

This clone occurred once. As DNA, the CDR3 is TGTGCCATCAGTGGGGCCCCAGGGGACCTGGCTCAGCCCCAGCATTTT. Translating it yields CAISGAPGDLAQPQHF. This chain links TRBV10-3 with TRBJ1-5; the D gene is possibly TRBD1 (6 bases). This CDR3 region has 16 residues. CDR1 ENHRY and CDR2 SYGVKD come from the germline V gene. V lost 4 bases and J 6 bases, leaving 19 bases between the germline ends.

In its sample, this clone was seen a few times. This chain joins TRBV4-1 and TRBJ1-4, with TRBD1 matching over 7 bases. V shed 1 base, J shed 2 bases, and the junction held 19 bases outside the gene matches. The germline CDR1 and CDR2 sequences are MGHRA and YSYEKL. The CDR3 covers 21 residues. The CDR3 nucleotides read TGCGCCAGCAGCCAAGGGTTTGTGTCAGGGGGAAGAGTGGGGACTAATGAAAAACTGTTTTTT. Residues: CASSQGFVSGGRVGTNEKLFF.

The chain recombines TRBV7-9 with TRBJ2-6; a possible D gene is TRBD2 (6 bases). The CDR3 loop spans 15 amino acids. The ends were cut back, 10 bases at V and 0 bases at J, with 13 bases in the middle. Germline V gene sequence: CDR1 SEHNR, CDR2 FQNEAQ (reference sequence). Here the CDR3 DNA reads TGTGCCATCCTTGGGGGGAGCTCTGGGGCCAACGTCCTGACTTTC. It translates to CAILGGSSGANVLTF. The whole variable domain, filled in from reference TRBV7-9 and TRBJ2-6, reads DTGVSQNPRHKITKRGQNVTFRCDPISEHNRLYWYRQTLGQGPEFLTYFQNEAQLEKSRLLSDRFSAERPKGSFSTLEIQRTEQGDSAMYLCAILGGSSGANVLTFGAGSRLTVL.

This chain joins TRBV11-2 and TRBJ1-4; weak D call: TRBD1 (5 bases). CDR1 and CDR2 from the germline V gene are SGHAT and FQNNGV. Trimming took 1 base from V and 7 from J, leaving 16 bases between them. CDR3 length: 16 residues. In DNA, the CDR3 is TGTGCCAGCAGCTTAGTCGCTCAGGGAGGAGGTGAAAAACTGTTTTTT. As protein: CASSLVAQGGGEKLFF.

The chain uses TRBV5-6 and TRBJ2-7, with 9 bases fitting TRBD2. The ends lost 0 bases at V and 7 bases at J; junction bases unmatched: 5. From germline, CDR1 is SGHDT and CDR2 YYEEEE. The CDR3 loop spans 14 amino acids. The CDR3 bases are TGTGCCAGCAGCTTGGGGGTAGCGGGAGCGGAGCAGTACTTC. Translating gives CASSLGVAGAEQYF.

The CDR3 sequence is CASSPRGSGSDTQYF. In DNA, the CDR3 is TGTGCCAGCAGCCCCCGCGGTAGCGGGAGTGATACGCAGTATTTT. The chain has TRBV7-8 and TRBJ2-3; TRBD2 matches 9 bases. CDR3 size: 15 residues. The germline V gene has CDR1 SGHVS and CDR2 FQNEAQ. J was trimmed by 6 bases and V by 5 bases; bases with no gene match: 9.

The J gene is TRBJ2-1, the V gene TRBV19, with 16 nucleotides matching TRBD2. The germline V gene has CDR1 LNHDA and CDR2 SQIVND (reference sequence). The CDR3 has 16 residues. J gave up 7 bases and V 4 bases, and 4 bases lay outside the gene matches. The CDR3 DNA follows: TGTGCCAGTAGTACGGGACTAGCGGGAGGGGGGAATGAGCAGTTCTTC. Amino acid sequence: CASSTGLAGGGNEQFF.

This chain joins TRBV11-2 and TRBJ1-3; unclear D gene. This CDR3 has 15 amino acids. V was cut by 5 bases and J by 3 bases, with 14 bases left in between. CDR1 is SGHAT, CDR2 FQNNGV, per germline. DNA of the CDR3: TGTGCCAGCAGCCCTAGCATTTTCGGTGGAAACACCATATATTTT. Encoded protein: CASSPSIFGGNTIYF.

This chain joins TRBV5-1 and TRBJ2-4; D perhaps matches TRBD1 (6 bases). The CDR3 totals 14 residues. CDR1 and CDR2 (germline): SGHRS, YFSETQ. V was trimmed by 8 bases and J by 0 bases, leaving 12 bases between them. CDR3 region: CASQDSVAKNIQYF. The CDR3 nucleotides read TGCGCCAGTCAGGACAGTGTAGCCAAAAACATTCAGTACTTC. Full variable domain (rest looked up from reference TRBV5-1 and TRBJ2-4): KAGVTQTPRYLIKTRGQQVTLSCSPISGHRSVSWYQQTPGQGLQFLFEYFSETQRNKGNFPGRFSGRQFSNSRSEMNVSTLELGDSALYLCASQDSVAKNIQYFGAGTRLSVL.

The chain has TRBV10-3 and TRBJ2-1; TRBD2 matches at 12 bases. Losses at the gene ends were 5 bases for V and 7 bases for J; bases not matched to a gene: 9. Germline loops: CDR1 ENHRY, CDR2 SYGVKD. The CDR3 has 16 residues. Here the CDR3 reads CAISPVTSGSGNEQFF. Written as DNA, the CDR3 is TGTGCCATCAGTCCGGTGACTAGCGGGAGTGGAAATGAGCAGTTCTTC.

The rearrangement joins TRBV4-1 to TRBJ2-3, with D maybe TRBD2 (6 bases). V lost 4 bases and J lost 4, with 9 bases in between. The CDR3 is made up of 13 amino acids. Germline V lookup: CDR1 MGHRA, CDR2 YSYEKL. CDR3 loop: CASSPRLADTQYF. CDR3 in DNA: TGCGCCAGCAGCCCCCGACTAGCAGATACGCAGTATTTT.

As DNA, the CDR3 is TGTGCCACCCCCGGGCTGGGCGGGAGCTACAATGAGCAGTTCTTC. Protein sequence: CATPGLGGSYNEQFF. The chain joins TRBV27 to TRBJ2-1; 7 bases align to TRBD2. The J segment lost 3 bases and the V segment lost 10 bases, leaving 12 bases of the junction unmatched. Germline V gene lookup returns CDR1 MNHEY and CDR2 SMNVEV (reference sequence). This CDR3 contains 15 residues.

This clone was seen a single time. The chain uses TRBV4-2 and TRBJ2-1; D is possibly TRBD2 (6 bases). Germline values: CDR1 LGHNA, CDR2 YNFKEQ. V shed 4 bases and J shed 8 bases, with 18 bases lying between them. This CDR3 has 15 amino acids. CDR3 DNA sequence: TGTGCCAGCAGCCCTTCCGCGGGATCTATCGATGAGCAGTTCTTC. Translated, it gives CASSPSAGSIDEQFF.

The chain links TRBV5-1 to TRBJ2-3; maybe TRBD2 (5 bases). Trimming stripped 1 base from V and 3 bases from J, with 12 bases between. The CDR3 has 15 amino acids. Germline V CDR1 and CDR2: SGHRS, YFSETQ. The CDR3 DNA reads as TGCGCCAGCAGCTTGTCAGCGGCCCCGACAGATACGCAGTATTTT. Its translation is CASSLSAAPTDTQYF.

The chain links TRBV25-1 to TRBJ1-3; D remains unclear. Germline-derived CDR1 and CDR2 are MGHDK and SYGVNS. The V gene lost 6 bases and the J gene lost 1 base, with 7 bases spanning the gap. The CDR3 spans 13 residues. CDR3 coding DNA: TGTGCCAGCAGGGGCAGTTCTGGAAACACCATATATTTT. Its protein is CASRGSSGNTIYF.

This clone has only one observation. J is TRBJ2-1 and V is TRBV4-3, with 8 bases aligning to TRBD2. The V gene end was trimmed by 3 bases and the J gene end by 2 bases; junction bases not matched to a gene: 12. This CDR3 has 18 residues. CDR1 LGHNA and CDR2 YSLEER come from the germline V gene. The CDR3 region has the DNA TGCGCCAGCAGCCAGAACCTACAACGGGAGGGGACCTACAATGAGCAGTTCTTC. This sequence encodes CASSQNLQREGTYNEQFF.

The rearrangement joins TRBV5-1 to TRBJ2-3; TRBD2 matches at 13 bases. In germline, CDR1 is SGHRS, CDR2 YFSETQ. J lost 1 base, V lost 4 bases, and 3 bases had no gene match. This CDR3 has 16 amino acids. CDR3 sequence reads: CASSPGTSGGTDTQYF. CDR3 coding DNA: TGCGCCAGCAGCCCCGGGACTAGCGGGGGCACAGATACGCAGTATTTT.

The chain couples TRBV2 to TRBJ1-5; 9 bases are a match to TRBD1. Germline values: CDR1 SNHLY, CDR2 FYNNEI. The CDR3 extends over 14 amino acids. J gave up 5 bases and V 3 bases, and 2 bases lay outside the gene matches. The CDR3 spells CASSEDRGDQPQHF. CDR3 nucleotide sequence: TGTGCCAGCAGTGAGGACAGGGGCGATCAGCCCCAGCATTTT.

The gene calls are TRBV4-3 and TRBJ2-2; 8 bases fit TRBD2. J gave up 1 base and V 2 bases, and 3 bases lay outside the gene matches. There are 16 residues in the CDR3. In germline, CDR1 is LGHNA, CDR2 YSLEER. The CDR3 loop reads CASSQRLAGNTGELFF. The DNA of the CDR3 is TGCGCCAGCAGCCAAAGGCTAGCGGGGAACACCGGGGAGCTGTTTTTT.

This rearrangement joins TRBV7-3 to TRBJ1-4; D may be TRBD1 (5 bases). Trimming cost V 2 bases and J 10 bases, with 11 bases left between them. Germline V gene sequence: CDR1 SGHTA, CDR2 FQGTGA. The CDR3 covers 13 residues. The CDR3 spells CASSLGQGGKLFF. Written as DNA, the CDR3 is TGTGCCAGCAGCTTAGGGCAGGGAGGAAAACTGTTTTTT. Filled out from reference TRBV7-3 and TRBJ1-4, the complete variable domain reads GAGVSQTPSNKVTEKGKYVELRCDPISGHTALYWYRQSLGQGPEFLIYFQGTGAADDSGLPNDRFFAVRPEGSVSTLKIQRTERGDSAVYLCASSLGQGGKLFFGSGTQLSVL.

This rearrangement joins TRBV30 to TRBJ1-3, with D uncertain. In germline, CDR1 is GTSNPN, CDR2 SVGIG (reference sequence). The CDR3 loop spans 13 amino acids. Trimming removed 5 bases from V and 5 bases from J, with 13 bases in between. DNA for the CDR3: TGTGCCTGGGCAGGAATCTCCCGAAACACCATATATTTT. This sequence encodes CAWAGISRNTIYF.

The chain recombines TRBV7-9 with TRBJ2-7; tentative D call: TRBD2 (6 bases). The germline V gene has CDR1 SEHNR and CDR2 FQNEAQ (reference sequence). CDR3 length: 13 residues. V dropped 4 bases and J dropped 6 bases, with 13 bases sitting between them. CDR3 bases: TGTGCCAGCAGCTCCTTGACTAGAGGCGAGCAGTACTTC. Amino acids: CASSSLTRGEQYF.

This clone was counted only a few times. The CDR3 bases are TGCGCCAGCAGGGCTAGCGGGGGGACCCAAGAGACCCAGTACTTC. Translation: CASRASGGTQETQYF. The chain couples TRBV5-1 to TRBJ2-5; 11 bases map to TRBD2. Germline CDR1 reads SGHRS; CDR2 reads YFSETQ. Trimming removed 5 bases from V and 1 base from J; junction bases left unmatched: 4. CDR3 length: 15 amino acids.

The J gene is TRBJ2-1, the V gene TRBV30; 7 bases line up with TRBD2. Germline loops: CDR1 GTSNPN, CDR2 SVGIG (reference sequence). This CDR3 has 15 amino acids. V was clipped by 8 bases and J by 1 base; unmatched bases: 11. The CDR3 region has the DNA TGTGCCCTCGGGGGAGTGGGGGGGTCCTACAATGAGCAGTTCTTC. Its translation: CALGGVGGSYNEQFF.

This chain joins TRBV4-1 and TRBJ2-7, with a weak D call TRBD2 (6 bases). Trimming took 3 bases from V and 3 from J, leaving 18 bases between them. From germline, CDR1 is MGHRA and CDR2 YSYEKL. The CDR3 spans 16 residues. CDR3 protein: CASSQGPAGNYYEQYF. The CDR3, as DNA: TGCGCCAGCAGCCAGGGGCCGGCGGGAAACTACTACGAGCAGTACTTC.